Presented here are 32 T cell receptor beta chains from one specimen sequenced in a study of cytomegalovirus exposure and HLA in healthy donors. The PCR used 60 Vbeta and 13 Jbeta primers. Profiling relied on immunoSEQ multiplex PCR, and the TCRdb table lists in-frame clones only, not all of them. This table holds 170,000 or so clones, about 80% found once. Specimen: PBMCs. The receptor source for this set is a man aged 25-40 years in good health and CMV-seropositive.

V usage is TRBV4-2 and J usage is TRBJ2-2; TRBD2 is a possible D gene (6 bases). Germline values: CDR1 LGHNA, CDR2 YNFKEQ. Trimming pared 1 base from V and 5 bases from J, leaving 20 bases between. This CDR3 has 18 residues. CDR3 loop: CASSQGRPSGAGTGELFF. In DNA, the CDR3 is TGTGCCAGCAGCCAAGGGAGGCCCTCGGGCGCGGGGACCGGGGAGCTGTTTTTT.

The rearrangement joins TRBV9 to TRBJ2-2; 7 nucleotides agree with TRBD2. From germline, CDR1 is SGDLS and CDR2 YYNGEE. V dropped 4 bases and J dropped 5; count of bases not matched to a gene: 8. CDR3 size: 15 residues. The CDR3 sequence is CASSPWTSTTGELFF. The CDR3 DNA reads TGTGCCAGCAGCCCCTGGACTAGTACGACCGGGGAGCTGTTTTTT.

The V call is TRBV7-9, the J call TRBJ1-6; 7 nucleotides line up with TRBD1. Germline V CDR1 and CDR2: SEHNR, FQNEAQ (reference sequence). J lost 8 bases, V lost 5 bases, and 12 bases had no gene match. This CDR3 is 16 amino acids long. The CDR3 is CASSVGQTLPDSPLHF. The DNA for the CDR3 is TGTGCCAGCAGCGTGGGACAGACCCTACCCGATTCACCCCTCCACTTT.

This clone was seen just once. CDR3 sequence (DNA): TGCAGCGTTGATTCTACCGGGGAGTATGGCTACACCTTC. Protein sequence: CSVDSTGEYGYTF. This chain connects TRBV29-1 to TRBJ1-2; D gene uncertain. Trimming took off 3 bases at V and 5 bases at J, with 13 bases between the two ends. Germline-derived CDR1 and CDR2 are SQVTM and ANQGSEA. This CDR3 region has 13 residues.

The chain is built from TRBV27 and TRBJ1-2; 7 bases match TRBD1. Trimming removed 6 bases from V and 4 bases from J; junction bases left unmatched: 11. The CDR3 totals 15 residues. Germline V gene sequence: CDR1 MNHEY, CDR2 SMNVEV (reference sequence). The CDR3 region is CASSFTPTGTYGYTF. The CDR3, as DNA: TGTGCCAGCAGCTTCACCCCGACAGGGACCTATGGCTACACCTTC.

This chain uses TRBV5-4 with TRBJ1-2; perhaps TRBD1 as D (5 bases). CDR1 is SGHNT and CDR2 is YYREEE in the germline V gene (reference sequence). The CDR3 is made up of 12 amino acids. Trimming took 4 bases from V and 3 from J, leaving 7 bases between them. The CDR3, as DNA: TGTGCCAGCAGCGCAGGGTACTATGGCTACACCTTC. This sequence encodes CASSAGYYGYTF.

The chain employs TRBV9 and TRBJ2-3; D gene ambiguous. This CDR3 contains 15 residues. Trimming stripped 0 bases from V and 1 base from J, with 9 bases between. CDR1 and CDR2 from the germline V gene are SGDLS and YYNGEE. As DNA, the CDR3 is TGTGCCAGCAGCGTAGCCGGGTCTCGCACAGATACGCAGTATTTT. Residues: CASSVAGSRTDTQYF.

The CDR3 sequence: CASIGIGGSADTQYF. The CDR3 DNA sequence: TGTGCCAGTATCGGGATAGGAGGGTCCGCAGATACGCAGTATTTT. J is TRBJ2-3 and V is TRBV19, with a weak D call TRBD2 (6 bases). Trimming removed 7 bases at V and 4 bases at J, with 18 bases between. The CDR3 is 15 residues long. The germline CDR1 and CDR2 sequences are LNHDA and SQIVND (reference sequence).

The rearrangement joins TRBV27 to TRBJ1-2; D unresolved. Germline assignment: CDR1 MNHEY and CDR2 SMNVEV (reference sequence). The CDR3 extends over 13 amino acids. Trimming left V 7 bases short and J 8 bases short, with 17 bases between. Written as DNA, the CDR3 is TGTGCCAGCATCGGCGAGACCCCCGGGGGCTACACCTTC. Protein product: CASIGETPGGYTF.

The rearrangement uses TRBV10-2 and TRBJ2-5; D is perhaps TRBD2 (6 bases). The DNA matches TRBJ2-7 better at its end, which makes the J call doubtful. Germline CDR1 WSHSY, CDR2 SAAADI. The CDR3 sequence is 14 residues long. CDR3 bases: TGCGCCAGCATAGGCTCGGCTAGCGCGGACGAGCAGTACTTC. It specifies CASIGSASADEQYF.

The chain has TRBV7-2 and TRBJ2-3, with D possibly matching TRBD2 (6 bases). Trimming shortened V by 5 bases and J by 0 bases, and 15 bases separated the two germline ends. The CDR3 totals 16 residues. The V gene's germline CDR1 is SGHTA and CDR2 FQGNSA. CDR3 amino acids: CASSKEGTASTDTQYF. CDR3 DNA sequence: TGTGCCAGCAGCAAGGAGGGTACGGCAAGCACAGATACGCAGTATTTT.

CDR3: CASSLGDSGNTIYF. The DNA for the CDR3 is TGCGCCAGCAGCTTGGGGGACAGCGGAAACACCATATATTTT. The chain employs TRBV5-1 and TRBJ1-3, with 7 positions matching TRBD1. V gave up 0 bases and J gave up 4 bases; unmatched junction bases: 1. Germline V gene lookup returns CDR1 SGHRS and CDR2 YFSETQ. The CDR3 length is 14 residues.

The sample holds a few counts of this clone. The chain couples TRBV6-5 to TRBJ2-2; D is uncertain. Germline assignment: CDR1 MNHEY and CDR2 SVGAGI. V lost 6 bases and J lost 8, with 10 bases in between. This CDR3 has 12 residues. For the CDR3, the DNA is TGTGCCAGCAGAGTTGGTGCGGGGGAGCTGTTTTTT. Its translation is CASRVGAGELFF.

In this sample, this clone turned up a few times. Written as DNA, the CDR3 is TGTGCCAGCTCACCCGGAGGGATGAACACTGAAGCTTTCTTT. Protein product: CASSPGGMNTEAFF. The rearrangement uses TRBV18 and TRBJ1-1; no clear D. The CDR3 has 14 residues. Trimming shortened V by 3 bases and J by 0 bases, and 8 bases separated the two germline ends. Looked up from germline, CDR1 is KGHSH and CDR2 is LQKENI.

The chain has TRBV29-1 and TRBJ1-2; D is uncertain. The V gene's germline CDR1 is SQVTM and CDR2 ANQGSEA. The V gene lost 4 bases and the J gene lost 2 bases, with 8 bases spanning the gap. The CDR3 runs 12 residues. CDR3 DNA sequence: TGCAGCGTTGTGTCCGGGAACTATGGCTACACCTTC. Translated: CSVVSGNYGYTF.

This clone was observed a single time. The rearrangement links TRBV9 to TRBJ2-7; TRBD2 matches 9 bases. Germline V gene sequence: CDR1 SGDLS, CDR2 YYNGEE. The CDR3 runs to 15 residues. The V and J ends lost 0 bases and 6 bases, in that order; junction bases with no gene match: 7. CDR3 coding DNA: TGTGCCAGCAGCGTAGAGGTAGCGGGAGTGGTCGAGCAGTACTTC. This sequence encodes CASSVEVAGVVEQYF.

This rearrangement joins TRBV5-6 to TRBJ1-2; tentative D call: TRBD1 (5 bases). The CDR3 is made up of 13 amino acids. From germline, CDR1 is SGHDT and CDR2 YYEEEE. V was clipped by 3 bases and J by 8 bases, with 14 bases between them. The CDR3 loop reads CASSWGGSGGYTF. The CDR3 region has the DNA TGTGCCAGCAGCTGGGGGGGTTCAGGAGGCTACACCTTC.

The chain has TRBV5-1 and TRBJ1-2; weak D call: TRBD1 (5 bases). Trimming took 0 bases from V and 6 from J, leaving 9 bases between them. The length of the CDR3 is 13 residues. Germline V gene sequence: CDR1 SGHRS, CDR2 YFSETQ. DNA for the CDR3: TGCGCCAGCAGCTTGGAGACAGTGAATGGCTACACCTTC. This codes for CASSLETVNGYTF.

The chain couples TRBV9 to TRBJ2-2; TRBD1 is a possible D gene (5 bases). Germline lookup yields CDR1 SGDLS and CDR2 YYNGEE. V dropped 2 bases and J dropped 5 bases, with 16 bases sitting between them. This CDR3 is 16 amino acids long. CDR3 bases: TGTGCCAGCAGCGTCGTATCCGGGCAGGGTACCGGGGAGCTGTTTTTT. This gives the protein CASSVVSGQGTGELFF.

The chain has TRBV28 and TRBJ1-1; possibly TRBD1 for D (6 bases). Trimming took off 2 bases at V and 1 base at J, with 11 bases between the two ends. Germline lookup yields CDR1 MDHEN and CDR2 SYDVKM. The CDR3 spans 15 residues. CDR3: CASSLPNRENTEAFF. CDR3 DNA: TGTGCCAGCAGTTTACCGAACAGGGAGAACACTGAAGCTTTCTTT.

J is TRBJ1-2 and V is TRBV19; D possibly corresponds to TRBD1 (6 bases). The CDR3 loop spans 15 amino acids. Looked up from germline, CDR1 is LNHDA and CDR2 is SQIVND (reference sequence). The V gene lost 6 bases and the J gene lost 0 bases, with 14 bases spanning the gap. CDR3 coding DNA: TGTGCCAGTAGCCATACAGGGAGAGCTAACTATGGCTACACCTTC. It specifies CASSHTGRANYGYTF.

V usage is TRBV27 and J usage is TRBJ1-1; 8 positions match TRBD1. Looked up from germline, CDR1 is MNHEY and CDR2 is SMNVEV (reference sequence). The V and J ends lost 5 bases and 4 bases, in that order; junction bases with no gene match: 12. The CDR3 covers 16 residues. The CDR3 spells CASSPLQGALPTEAFF. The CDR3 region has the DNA TGTGCCAGCAGTCCCCTGCAGGGGGCCTTACCCACTGAAGCTTTCTTT.

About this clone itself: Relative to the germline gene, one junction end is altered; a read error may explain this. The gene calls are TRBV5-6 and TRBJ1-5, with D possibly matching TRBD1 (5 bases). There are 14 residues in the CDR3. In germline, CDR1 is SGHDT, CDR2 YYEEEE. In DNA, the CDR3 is TGTGCCAGCAGCTTCCTAGGGGAAGATCAGCCCCGGCATTTT. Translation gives CASSFLGEDQPRHF.

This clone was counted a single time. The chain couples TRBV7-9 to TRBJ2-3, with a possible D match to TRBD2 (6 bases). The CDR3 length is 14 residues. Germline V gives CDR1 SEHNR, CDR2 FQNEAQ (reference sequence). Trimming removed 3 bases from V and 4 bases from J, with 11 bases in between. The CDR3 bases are TGTGCCAGCAGCTTCCGACTAGTGCCAGATACGCAGTATTTT. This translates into CASSFRLVPDTQYF. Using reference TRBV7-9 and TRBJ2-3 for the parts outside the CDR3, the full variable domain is DTGVSQNPRHKITKRGQNVTFRCDPISEHNRLYWYRQTLGQGPEFLTYFQNEAQLEKSRLLSDRFSAERPKGSFSTLEIQRTEQGDSAMYLCASSFRLVPDTQYFGPGTRLTVL.

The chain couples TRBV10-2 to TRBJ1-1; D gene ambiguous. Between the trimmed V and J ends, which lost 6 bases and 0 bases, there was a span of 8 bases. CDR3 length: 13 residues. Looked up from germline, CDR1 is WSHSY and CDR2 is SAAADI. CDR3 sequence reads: CASRGDMNTEAFF. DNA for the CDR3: TGCGCCAGCAGAGGAGATATGAACACTGAAGCTTTCTTT.

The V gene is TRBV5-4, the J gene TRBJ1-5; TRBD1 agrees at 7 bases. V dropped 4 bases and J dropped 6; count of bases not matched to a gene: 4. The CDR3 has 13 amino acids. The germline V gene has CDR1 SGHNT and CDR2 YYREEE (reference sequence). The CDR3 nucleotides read TGTGCCAGCAGCCGGCAGGGGGGTCAGCCCCAGCATTTT. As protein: CASSRQGGQPQHF.

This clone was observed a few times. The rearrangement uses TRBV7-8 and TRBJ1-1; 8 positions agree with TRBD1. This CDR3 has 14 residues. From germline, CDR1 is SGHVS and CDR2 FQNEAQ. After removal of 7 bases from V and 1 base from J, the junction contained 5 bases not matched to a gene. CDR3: CASTTGTGNTEAFF. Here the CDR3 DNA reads TGTGCCAGCACCACCGGGACAGGGAACACTGAAGCTTTCTTT.

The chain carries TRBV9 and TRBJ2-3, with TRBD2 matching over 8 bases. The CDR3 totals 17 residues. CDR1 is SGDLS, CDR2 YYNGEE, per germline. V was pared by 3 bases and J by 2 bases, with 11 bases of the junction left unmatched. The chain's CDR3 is CASSAHPPGGDTDTQYF. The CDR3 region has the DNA TGTGCCAGCAGCGCTCACCCACCCGGGGGGGACACAGATACGCAGTATTTT.

The DNA of the CDR3 is TGTGCCACCAGCAGAGACCGGCCCGGACAGGGGCCCTACGAGCAGTACTTC. It encodes CATSRDRPGQGPYEQYF. The chain couples TRBV15 to TRBJ2-5; 9 bases line up with TRBD1. The J call may be faulty, since TRBJ2-7 better matches the DNA end. Germline CDR1 is LNHNV and CDR2 is YYDKDF (reference sequence). CDR3 size: 17 residues.

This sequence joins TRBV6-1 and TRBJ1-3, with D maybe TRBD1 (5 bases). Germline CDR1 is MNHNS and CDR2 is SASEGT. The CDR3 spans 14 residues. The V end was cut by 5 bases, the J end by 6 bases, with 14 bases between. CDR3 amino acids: CASSPGTEKNTIYF. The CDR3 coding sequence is TGTGCCAGCAGTCCCGGGACTGAGAAAAACACCATATATTTT.

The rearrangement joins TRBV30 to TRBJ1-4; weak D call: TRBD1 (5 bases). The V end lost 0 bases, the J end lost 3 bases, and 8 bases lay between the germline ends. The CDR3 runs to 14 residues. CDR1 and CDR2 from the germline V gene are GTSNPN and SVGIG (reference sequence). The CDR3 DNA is TGTGCCTGGAGTGTCGGGGGGGCTAATGAAAAACTGTTTTTT. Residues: CAWSVGGANEKLFF.

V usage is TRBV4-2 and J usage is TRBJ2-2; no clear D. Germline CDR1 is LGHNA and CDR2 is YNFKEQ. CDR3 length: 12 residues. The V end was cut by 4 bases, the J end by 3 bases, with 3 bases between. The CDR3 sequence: CASSPYTGELFF. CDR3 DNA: TGTGCCAGCAGCCCCTACACCGGGGAGCTGTTTTTT.